A selection of T cell receptor beta chains follows, all from one sample in a study of blood T cell repertoires in COVID-19. Repertoires were generated with immunoSEQ multiplex PCR, while TCRdb's copy carries only in-frame clones and drops some. The sample has 140,000 to 150,000 clones; 87% are singletons. Sequenced input: PBMCs or T cells enriched from blood (not recorded which). Receptor source: a man aged 60 to 69 who had recovered from COVID-19. CDR3s include the opening cysteine and the closing phenylalanine or tryptophan. A D gene is named only where the DNA matches it firmly. Clone size is given for some rows only: seen once, a few or many times, or a class if the clone is expanded.

CDR3 protein: CASSPTGGPYNEQFF
CDR3 DNA: TGTGCCAGCAGCCCGACAGGGGGTCCCTACAATGAGCAGTTCTTC
clone size: -
J gene: TRBJ2-1
D gene: TRBD1
V gene: TRBV4-2

CDR3 protein: CASSELHEQFF
CDR3 DNA: TGCGCCAGCAGTGAGCTACATGAGCAGTTCTTC
clone size: -
J gene: TRBJ2-1
D gene: -
V gene: TRBV10-2

CDR3 protein: CASTQKIESNQPQHF
CDR3 DNA: TGTGCCAGCACCCAAAAGATCGAGAGCAATCAGCCCCAGCATTTT
clone size: -
J gene: TRBJ1-5
D gene: -
V gene: TRBV6-5

CDR3 protein: CATSRLRSGRTPGELFF
CDR3 DNA: TGTGCCACCAGCCGCCTAAGGAGCGGGAGAACCCCCGGGGAGCTGTTTTTT
clone size: -
J gene: TRBJ2-2
D gene: TRBD2
V gene: TRBV15

CDR3 protein: CASSATGAFTEAFF
CDR3 DNA: TGTGCCAGCAGCGCAACAGGGGCGTTCACTGAAGCTTTCTTT
clone size: few
J gene: TRBJ1-1
D gene: TRBD1
V gene: TRBV7-9

CDR3 protein: CASNSGFSNQPQHF
CDR3 DNA: TGTGCCAGTAACTCCGGGTTTAGCAATCAGCCCCAGCATTTT
clone size: few
J gene: TRBJ1-5
D gene: -
V gene: TRBV21-1

CDR3 protein: CASSPGTNNTGELFF
CDR3 DNA: TGTGCCAGCTCACCCGGGACTAATAACACCGGGGAGCTGTTTTTT
clone size: -
J gene: TRBJ2-2
D gene: TRBD2
V gene: TRBV18

CDR3 protein: CASSPSLANTGELFF
CDR3 DNA: TGTGCCAGCAGTCCCTCCCTCGCGAACACCGGGGAGCTGTTTTTT
clone size: -
J gene: TRBJ2-2
D gene: -
V gene: TRBV27

CDR3 protein: CASSSGTSGGAGNEQFF
CDR3 DNA: TGTGCCAGCAGTTCCGGGACTAGCGGGGGGGCCGGGAATGAGCAGTTCTTC
clone size: -
J gene: TRBJ2-1
D gene: TRBD2
V gene: TRBV5-4

CDR3 protein: CASSLTSGGGNEQFF
CDR3 DNA: TGTGCCAGCAGCTTAACCAGCGGGGGGGGGAATGAGCAGTTCTTC
clone size: -
J gene: TRBJ2-1
D gene: TRBD2
V gene: TRBV11-3

CDR3 protein: CASSPNEDYEQYF
CDR3 DNA: TGTGCCAGCTCACCGAATGAGGACTACGAGCAGTACTTC
clone size: -
J gene: TRBJ2-7
D gene: -
V gene: TRBV18

CDR3 protein: CASSLWRGHLSNQPQHF
CDR3 DNA: TGTGCCAGCAGTTTATGGAGGGGGCACCTTAGCAATCAGCCCCAGCATTTT
clone size: -
J gene: TRBJ1-5
D gene: TRBD1
V gene: TRBV28

CDR3 protein: CASSPAGYGYTF
CDR3 DNA: TGTGCCAGCAGCCCCGCGGGGTATGGCTACACCTTC
clone size: -
J gene: TRBJ1-2
D gene: -
V gene: TRBV9

CDR3 protein: CSARVNTEAFF
CDR3 DNA: TGCAGTGCGAGGGTGAACACTGAAGCTTTCTTT
clone size: once
J gene: TRBJ1-1
D gene: -
V gene: TRBV20-1

CDR3 protein: CASSPTRGNQPQHF
CDR3 DNA: TGTGCCAGCTCACCCACGAGGGGCAATCAGCCCCAGCATTTT
clone size: -
J gene: TRBJ1-5
D gene: -
V gene: TRBV18

CDR3 protein: CASRLRLAGGYEQYF
CDR3 DNA: TGTGCCAGCAGATTAAGACTAGCGGGAGGCTACGAGCAGTACTTC
clone size: -
J gene: TRBJ2-7
D gene: TRBD2
V gene: TRBV7-2

CDR3 protein: CASSQTGTHEQYF
CDR3 DNA: TGTGCCAGCAGTCAGACAGGAACCCACGAGCAGTACTTC
clone size: -
J gene: TRBJ2-7
D gene: -
V gene: TRBV6-5

CDR3 protein: CASKRALEQYF
CDR3 DNA: TGTGCCAGCAAGCGGGCGCTGGAGCAGTACTTC
clone size: -
J gene: TRBJ2-7
D gene: -
V gene: TRBV2

CDR3 protein: CAWSALAGGRTGELFF
CDR3 DNA: TGTGCCTGGAGTGCCTTAGCGGGGGGGCGGACCGGGGAGCTGTTTTTT
clone size: -
J gene: TRBJ2-2
D gene: TRBD2
V gene: TRBV30

CDR3 protein: CASSSLGQGGAEAFF
CDR3 DNA: TGCGCCAGCAGCTCTTTGGGACAGGGTGGGGCTGAAGCTTTCTTT
clone size: -
J gene: TRBJ1-1
D gene: TRBD1
V gene: TRBV5-1

CDR3 protein: CASSQDFPGVTNEKLFF
CDR3 DNA: TGTGCCAGCAGCCAAGATTTCCCAGGGGTAACTAATGAAAAACTGTTTTTT
clone size: -
J gene: TRBJ1-4
D gene: -
V gene: TRBV14

CDR3 protein: CAISGPTSGRSSGELFF
CDR3 DNA: TGTGCCATCAGTGGACCGACTAGCGGGAGATCTTCCGGGGAGCTGTTTTTT
clone size: -
J gene: TRBJ2-2
D gene: TRBD2
V gene: TRBV10-3

CDR3 protein: CASSKSGEPYEQYF
CDR3 DNA: TGTGCCAGCTCAAAAAGCGGGGAACCCTACGAGCAGTACTTC
clone size: once
J gene: TRBJ2-7
D gene: TRBD2
V gene: TRBV5-6

CDR3 protein: CASSLGESWRGTEAFF
CDR3 DNA: TGTGCCAGCAGTTTAGGAGAGAGTTGGAGGGGCACTGAAGCTTTCTTT
clone size: -
J gene: TRBJ1-1
D gene: -
V gene: TRBV27

CDR3 protein: CASSPGTSVTDTQYF
CDR3 DNA: TGTGCCAGCAGCCCCGGGACTAGCGTCACAGATACGCAGTATTTT
clone size: -
J gene: TRBJ2-3
D gene: TRBD2
V gene: TRBV7-6